This T cell receptor beta chain is from a study of technical replicates of blood from several donors. Trimming left V 4 bases short and J 4 bases short, with 11 bases between. Germline CDR1 and CDR2: WSHSY and SAAADI. The CDR3 sequence is 13 residues long. This clone was seen once. Profiling relied on immunoSEQ multiplex PCR, and the TCRdb table lists in-frame clones only, not all of them. This sample has about 80,000 clones, with 90% to 95% found just once. The receptor was derived from a human donor in good health. J is TRBJ2-7 and V is TRBV10-2; a possible D gene is TRBD1 (6 bases). The source material was T cells isolated from PBMCs. Written as DNA, the CDR3 is TGCGCCAGCAGTGTTAACAGGGCTTACGAGCAGTACTTC. Translating it yields CASSVNRAYEQYF.